The 28 T cell receptor beta chains presented below share a single source sample, sequenced in a study of blood T cell repertoires in COVID-19 (dated by TCRdb to the early 2020s). Library method: the immunoSEQ multiplex PCR assay. This is the immuneACCESS table as TCRdb keeps it, with only in-frame sequences that have V and J called. A part of the clones is gone; compared with another copy, unresolved V genes explain less than half, and the rest is unexplained. The sample table lists about 400,000 clones, approximately 85% of them with a count of one. Around 2.1% of the sample lies in the top ten. The sample consisted of PBMCs or T cells enriched from blood (not recorded which). The source is a woman aged 40 to 49 with acute COVID-19.

The J gene is TRBJ1-4, the V gene TRBV12-1; the DNA was not compared with TRBD1, the D call given in the table. TRBV12-1 is marked as a pseudogene. The CDR3 has 18 residues. The CDR3 nucleotides read TGTGCCAGCAGCCCCCGTAACCGGGACAGATTTCGCCGGGAAAAACTGTTTTTT. This encodes CASSPRNRDRFRREKLFF.

The CDR3 nucleotides read TGTGCCACCCGCCGGGAGCTTAAGGAGACCCAGTACTTC. Protein product: CATRRELKETQYF. The chain is built from TRBV15 and TRBJ2-5; D might be TRBD2 (6 bases). The CDR3 is 13 amino acids. Germline loops: CDR1 LNHNV, CDR2 YYDKDF (reference sequence). The germline V and J ends were trimmed by 8 bases and 5 bases, with 15 bases remaining between them.

This clone was seen a single time. The gene calls are TRBV5-1 and TRBJ2-3; D gene uncertain. V was trimmed by 0 bases and J by 5 bases, leaving 10 bases between them. Germline CDR1 and CDR2: SGHRS and YFSETQ. The CDR3 covers 14 residues. The chain's CDR3 is CASSLGLIVDTQYF. CDR3 coding DNA: TGCGCCAGCAGCTTGGGTCTAATAGTAGATACGCAGTATTTT. Full variable domain (rest looked up from reference TRBV5-1 and TRBJ2-3): KAGVTQTPRYLIKTRGQQVTLSCSPISGHRSVSWYQQTPGQGLQFLFEYFSETQRNKGNFPGRFSGRQFSNSRSEMNVSTLELGDSALYLCASSLGLIVDTQYFGPGTRLTVL.

The chain uses TRBV2 and TRBJ1-3, with D possibly matching TRBD1 (6 bases). The germline CDR1 and CDR2 sequences are SNHLY and FYNNEI. The CDR3 length is 16 residues. Trimming removed 1 base from V and 3 bases from J, with 13 bases in between. The CDR3 protein is CASSEVWGQFGNTIYF. CDR3 nucleotide sequence: TGTGCCAGCAGTGAAGTTTGGGGGCAGTTTGGAAACACCATATATTTT.

The gene calls are TRBV18 and TRBJ1-3, with D tentatively TRBD1 (5 bases). The CDR3 is made up of 16 amino acids. Trimming shortened V by 6 bases and J by 7 bases, and 22 bases separated the two germline ends. The germline V gene encodes CDR1 KGHSH and CDR2 LQKENI. The CDR3, as DNA: TGTGCCAGCTCCCACGACAGACGAACGGCGGGGAACACCATATATTTT. Residues: CASSHDRRTAGNTIYF.

Concerning this clone itself: The junction differs from germline at one of its ends, possibly a read error. The J gene is TRBJ1-1, the V gene TRBV19; no clear D gene. This CDR3 is built from 13 residues. Per germline, CDR1 LNHDA and CDR2 SQIVND (reference sequence). CDR3 bases: TGTGCCAGTAGTATATCGGGTCACACTGAAGCTTTTTTT. Its translation is CASSISGHTEAFF. Together with reference TRBV19 and TRBJ1-1, the CDR3 gives the full variable domain: DGGITQSPKYLFRKEGQNVTLSCEQNLNHDAMYWYRQDPGQGLRLIYYSQIVNDFQKGDIAEGYSVSREKKESFPLTVTSAQKNPTAFYLCASSISGHTEAFFGQGTRLTVV.

The gene calls are TRBV18 and TRBJ2-7, with D unclear. This CDR3 region has 14 residues. Trimming cost V 1 base and J 0 bases, with 7 bases left between them. CDR1 is KGHSH and CDR2 is LQKENI in the germline V gene. The CDR3: CASSPHKSSYEQYF. As DNA, the CDR3 is TGTGCCAGCTCACCACACAAATCCTCCTACGAGCAGTACTTC.

This clone was observed once. V gene TRBV7-2 combines with J gene TRBJ1-2; no reliable D call. The CDR3 has 13 residues. The V and J ends lost 5 bases and 5 bases respectively, with 12 bases between them. Germline lookup yields CDR1 SGHTA and CDR2 FQGNSA. In DNA form, the CDR3 reads TGTGCCAGCAGCCTACTACCGGGGTATGGCTACACCTTC. Its protein is CASSLLPGYGYTF.

This clone was seen only a few times. In the same sample, other DNA sequences code for this CDR3. The chain couples TRBV7-9 to TRBJ1-5; no clear D gene. The CDR3 runs 13 residues. V shed 5 bases and J shed 3 bases, with 8 bases lying between them. Per the germline V gene, CDR1 is SEHNR and CDR2 is FQNEAQ (reference sequence). CDR3: CASSRDTNQPQHF. CDR3 sequence (DNA): TGTGCCAGCAGCCGGGATACCAATCAGCCCCAGCATTTT.

CDR3 DNA sequence: TGTGCCAGTAGTATAGGGCACAGTATGAACACTGAAGCTTTCTTT. This sequence encodes CASSIGHSMNTEAFF. The chain couples TRBV19 to TRBJ1-1; D is undetermined. The CDR3 is made up of 15 amino acids. The V and J ends lost 1 base and 0 bases respectively, with 9 bases between them. Germline CDR1 is LNHDA and CDR2 is SQIVND (reference sequence).

The rearrangement joins TRBV2 to TRBJ1-5; D uncertain. The length of the CDR3 is 13 residues. V dropped 5 bases and J dropped 6 bases, with 11 bases sitting between them. Germline V lookup: CDR1 SNHLY, CDR2 FYNNEI. Written as DNA, the CDR3 is TGTGCCAGCAGTATTCAGGAACGTCAGCCCCAGCATTTT. Translating gives CASSIQERQPQHF. Filled out from reference TRBV2 and TRBJ1-5, the complete variable domain reads EPEVTQTPSHQVTQMGQEVILRCVPISNHLYFYWYRQILGQKVEFLVSFYNNEISEKSEIFDDQFSVERPDGSNFTLKIRSTKLEDSAMYFCASSIQERQPQHFGDGTRLSIL.

The chain combines TRBV6-5 with TRBJ1-2; D unclear. This CDR3 has 14 residues. V lost 2 bases and J lost 3, with 10 bases in between. Per germline, CDR1 MNHEY and CDR2 SVGAGI. The CDR3 DNA reads as TGTGCCAGCAGTTACGAGGATCTGGACTATGGCTACACCTTC. It codes for CASSYEDLDYGYTF.

The J gene is TRBJ1-4, the V gene TRBV3-1 (or the pseudogene TRBV3-2), with D possibly matching TRBD1 (5 bases). This CDR3 has 14 amino acids. Trimming left V 1 base short and J 8 bases short, with 11 bases between. Germline V gene data show CDR1 as LGHDT and CDR2 as YNNKEL (reference sequence). This CDR3 is CASSQGGGGEKLFF. The CDR3 nucleotides read TGTGCCAGCAGCCAAGGAGGCGGGGGGGAAAAACTGTTTTTT.

The V gene is TRBV5-1, the J gene TRBJ2-1; 8 bases are shared with TRBD1. Per germline, CDR1 SGHRS and CDR2 YFSETQ. The CDR3 spans 14 residues. J gave up 7 bases and V 2 bases, and 5 bases lay outside the gene matches. The CDR3 DNA reads TGCGCCAGCAGCTTATTGACAGGGGAAAATGAGCAGTTCTTC. As protein: CASSLLTGENEQFF.

The chain is built from TRBV11-2 and TRBJ1-2; 7 nucleotides agree with TRBD1. The CDR3 has 16 residues. The J segment lost 0 bases and the V segment lost 5 bases, leaving 9 bases of the junction unmatched. The germline V gene has CDR1 SGHAT and CDR2 FQNNGV. The CDR3 sequence is CASSAAGGSPNYGYTF. The CDR3 DNA reads TGTGCCAGCAGCGCGGCAGGGGGGAGTCCTAACTATGGCTACACCTTC.

This clone was seen a few times. Written as DNA, the CDR3 is TGTGCCAGCAGCCCTGAGTACTTC. Protein product: CASSPEYF. The rearrangement links TRBV7-7 to TRBJ2-5; the D is unclear. V was cut by 5 bases and J by 12 bases, with 4 bases left in between. Germline CDR1 is SSHAT and CDR2 is FNYEAQ (reference sequence). This CDR3 is 8 amino acids long.

Of note for this clone: Other DNA sequences from this sample encode an identical CDR3 as well. The chain employs TRBV9 and TRBJ2-3; tentatively, D is TRBD2 (6 bases). With 0 bases removed from V and 4 bases from J, the gap between germline ends came to 6 bases. This CDR3 has 13 residues. Looked up from germline, CDR1 is SGDLS and CDR2 is YYNGEE. This CDR3 is CASSVGGADTQYF. CDR3 DNA: TGTGCCAGCAGCGTAGGGGGGGCAGATACGCAGTATTTT.

This clone was seen ten or more times. The rearrangement links TRBV3-1 (or the pseudogene TRBV3-2) to TRBJ2-6; TRBD2 might be the D (6 bases). Trimming stripped 4 bases from V and 0 bases from J, with 10 bases between. This CDR3 contains 16 residues. Germline V gene sequence: CDR1 LGHDT, CDR2 YNNKEL (reference sequence). In DNA, the CDR3 is TGTGCCAGCAGCCCCCGGGGGTTCTCTGGGGCCAACGTCCTGACTTTC. Amino acid sequence: CASSPRGFSGANVLTF.

J is TRBJ2-5 and V is TRBV6-2 or TRBV6-3, with 8 bases aligning to TRBD1. The CDR3 loop spans 15 amino acids. Germline CDR1 and CDR2: MNHEY and SVGEGT. The junction had 5 bases not matched to a gene; V was cut back by 0 bases and J by 5 bases. The CDR3 DNA reads as TGTGCCAGCAGTTACTCCAGGGGGCGTTCGGAGACCCAGTACTTC. Encoded protein: CASSYSRGRSETQYF.

This clone was observed a few times. The genes are TRBV4-1 and TRBJ1-5, with a weak D call TRBD1 (5 bases). The CDR3 is made up of 16 amino acids. The V end was cut by 0 bases, the J end by 5 bases, with 14 bases between. CDR1 is MGHRA, CDR2 YSYEKL, per germline. The CDR3: CASSQDLARAYQPQHF. The CDR3 nucleotides read TGCGCCAGCAGCCAAGATTTGGCCAGGGCGTATCAGCCCCAGCATTTT.

V and J are TRBV9 and TRBJ1-1; 9 bases map to TRBD1. The CDR3 length is 15 residues. Germline V lookup: CDR1 SGDLS, CDR2 YYNGEE. Losses at the gene ends were 3 bases for V and 1 base for J; bases not matched to a gene: 4. CDR3 nucleotide sequence: TGTGCCAGCAGCGACGGGACAGGGCCGAACACTGAAGCTTTCTTT. The encoded protein is CASSDGTGPNTEAFF.

V usage is TRBV27 and J usage is TRBJ1-2; D unresolved. The CDR3 runs 14 residues. V was shortened by 2 bases and J by 4 bases, with 11 bases between the two germline ends. In germline, CDR1 is MNHEY, CDR2 SMNVEV (reference sequence). The CDR3 DNA sequence: TGTGCCAGCAGTTTACTGGGCAGCCCCTATGGCTACACCTTC. This gives the protein CASSLLGSPYGYTF.

The gene calls are TRBV30 and TRBJ1-5; D is uncertain. V gave up 1 base and J gave up 4 bases, with 5 bases separating them. The CDR3 runs to 12 residues. Germline V lookup: CDR1 GTSNPN, CDR2 SVGIG (reference sequence). In DNA, the CDR3 is TGTGCCTGGAGTGGAGGGAATCAGCCCCAGCATTTT. It is translated as CAWSGGNQPQHF.

The chain uses TRBV19 and TRBJ2-1; TRBD2 aligns across 7 bases. Germline V gene sequence: CDR1 LNHDA, CDR2 SQIVND (reference sequence). Trimming removed 3 bases from V and 7 bases from J; junction bases left unmatched: 9. This CDR3 comprises 15 residues. CDR3 in DNA: TGTGCCAGTAGTATGGGGCGGGGGTTTAGGAATGAGCAGTTCTTC. The encoded protein is CASSMGRGFRNEQFF.

The chain has TRBV2 and TRBJ1-1; D gene uncertain. Looked up from germline, CDR1 is SNHLY and CDR2 is FYNNEI. The V gene lost 6 bases and the J gene lost 3 bases, with 17 bases spanning the gap. The length of the CDR3 is 15 residues. The CDR3 protein is CASSHPPERDTEAFF. The CDR3 DNA is TGTGCCAGCAGCCACCCTCCCGAGAGGGACACTGAAGCTTTCTTT.

V is TRBV10-3 and J is TRBJ1-2; D ambiguous. The germline CDR1 and CDR2 sequences are ENHRY and SYGVKD. The CDR3 contains 13 residues. V was shortened by 3 bases and J by 2 bases, with 7 bases between the two germline ends. CDR3 sequence (DNA): TGTGCCATCAGTGACACGGGAAACTATGGCTACACCTTC. The encoded protein is CAISDTGNYGYTF.

The V and J genes are TRBV5-1 and TRBJ1-6; no definite D call. V lost 0 bases and J lost 7, with 11 bases in between. The CDR3 is made up of 15 amino acids. Looked up from germline, CDR1 is SGHRS and CDR2 is YFSETQ. The CDR3 reads CASSLGGPANSPLHF. DNA of the CDR3: TGCGCCAGCAGCTTGGGCGGGCCTGCAAATTCACCCCTCCACTTT.

This chain uses TRBV12-3 or TRBV12-4 with TRBJ1-1; possibly TRBD1 for D (5 bases). V was cut by 6 bases and J by 4 bases, with 12 bases left in between. This CDR3 region has 13 residues. Here the CDR3 DNA reads TGTGCCAGCAGGACCCGGAGGGGCACTGAAGCTTTCTTT. It encodes CASRTRRGTEAFF.